This entry lists 21 T cell receptor beta chains sequenced from one sample in a study of OX40 agonist ivuxolimab in advanced cancers. Clones were sequenced by immunoSEQ multiplex PCR, and TCRdb holds only the in-frame ones, with some missing. The sample lists fewer than 60,000 clones; about 80% were seen once. The sequencing here drew on CD4+ or CD8+ T cells sorted from blood, taken in a trial of the OX40 agonist ivuxolimab. The receptors originated from an adult with an advanced solid tumor such as melanoma, head and neck, liver or kidney cancer.

The chain combines TRBV6-1 with TRBJ1-6; 9 bases are a match to TRBD1. V lost 4 bases and J lost 10; bases outside the gene matches: 8. The CDR3 extends over 15 amino acids. The V gene's germline CDR1 is MNHNS and CDR2 SASEGT. The CDR3 spells CASSGGTGFYSPLHF. Written as DNA, the CDR3 is TGTGCCAGCAGTGGCGGGACAGGGTTTTACTCACCCCTCCACTTT.

This clone was observed a single time. The J gene is TRBJ1-2, the V gene TRBV11-2, with 7 bases fitting TRBD1. V shed 4 bases, J shed 7 bases, and the junction held 0 bases outside the gene matches. The CDR3 is 11 amino acids. The germline V gene has CDR1 SGHAT and CDR2 FQNNGV. The CDR3, as DNA: TGTGCCAGCAGCTCAGGGGGTGGCTACACCTTC. Amino acid sequence: CASSSGGGYTF.

V and J are TRBV9 and TRBJ2-3; a possible D gene is TRBD1 (6 bases). V lost 3 bases to trimming and J lost 0 bases, with 14 bases between them. Germline V gives CDR1 SGDLS, CDR2 YYNGEE. The CDR3 sequence is 16 residues long. CDR3 protein: CASSGRDTGSTDTQYF. The CDR3 nucleotides are TGTGCCAGCAGCGGCCGGGACACCGGTAGCACAGATACGCAGTATTTT.

This chain links TRBV5-1 with TRBJ2-5, with 11 nucleotides matching TRBD2. Germline V CDR1 and CDR2: SGHRS, YFSETQ. The junction had 8 bases not matched to a gene; V was cut back by 0 bases and J by 4 bases. The CDR3 contains 17 residues. The CDR3 reads CASSLVLAGGLVETQYF. In nucleotides, the CDR3 is TGCGCCAGCAGCTTGGTATTAGCGGGAGGGCTCGTAGAGACCCAGTACTTC.

This clone was seen a few times. This sequence joins TRBV13 and TRBJ2-3; no definite D call. From germline, CDR1 is PRHDT and CDR2 FYEKMQ (reference sequence). The CDR3 has 17 residues. The V and J ends lost 0 bases and 2 bases respectively, with 15 bases between them. The CDR3 reads CASSLGRLPLTTDTQYF. For the CDR3, the DNA is TGTGCCAGCAGCTTAGGCAGGCTACCGCTCACCACAGATACGCAGTATTTT.

V usage is TRBV5-1 and J usage is TRBJ1-3, with TRBD1 as a possible D gene (5 bases). The germline V gene encodes CDR1 SGHRS and CDR2 YFSETQ. This CDR3 is 17 amino acids long. V gave up 5 bases and J gave up 0 bases, with 18 bases separating them. This chain's CDR3 is CASRREGRTLSGNTIYF. CDR3 nucleotide sequence: TGCGCCAGCAGGCGTGAGGGACGGACCCTCTCTGGAAACACCATATATTTT.

V usage is TRBV15 and J usage is TRBJ1-5, with D hard to call. The V gene lost 0 bases and the J gene lost 11 bases, with 8 bases spanning the gap. Germline V gives CDR1 LNHNV, CDR2 YYDKDF (reference sequence). The CDR3 consists of 12 residues. CDR3 nucleotide sequence: TGTGCCACCAGCAGAGATGGAGGTGCCCAGCATTTT. Protein product: CATSRDGGAQHF.

The V call is TRBV4-3, the J call TRBJ1-1, with D unresolved. Germline assignment: CDR1 LGHNA and CDR2 YSLEER. This CDR3 comprises 13 residues. Deletions cut 1 base from V and 6 bases from J, with 9 bases between. The CDR3 region is CASSQAREAEAFF. The CDR3 DNA sequence: TGCGCCAGCAGCCAAGCGAGGGAGGCTGAAGCTTTCTTT.

By share of the sample, this clone is medium-sized (0.01 to 0.1%). The chain combines TRBV18 with TRBJ1-2; the D is unclear. This CDR3 spans 14 amino acids. Deletions cut 3 bases from V and 8 bases from J, with 16 bases between. Germline V gene lookup returns CDR1 KGHSH and CDR2 LQKENI. The CDR3 coding sequence is TGTGCCAGCTCACCCATAACGAGGTTCGAAGGCTACACCTTC. Translated: CASSPITRFEGYTF.

The chain has TRBV11-3 and TRBJ1-3; no definite D call. With 4 bases removed from V and 11 bases from J, the gap between germline ends came to 18 bases. CDR3 length equals 14 residues. Germline assignment: CDR1 SGHNT and CDR2 YENEEA. The CDR3 DNA is TGTGCCAGCAGCTGGACTAGGACGGATGGTCCCATATATTTT. As protein: CASSWTRTDGPIYF.

This rearrangement joins TRBV6-5 to TRBJ1-6; D may be TRBD1 (5 bases). Germline lookup yields CDR1 MNHEY and CDR2 SVGAGI. The V gene lost 4 bases and the J gene lost 7 bases, with 8 bases spanning the gap. This CDR3 is built from 13 residues. CDR3 in amino acids: CASSSDRNSPLHF. The DNA for the CDR3 is TGTGCCAGCAGTTCTGACAGAAATTCACCCCTCCACTTT.

The chain uses TRBV5-1 and TRBJ2-3; unclear D gene. V was trimmed by 1 base and J by 0 bases, leaving 15 bases between them. The CDR3 is 17 residues long. Germline V CDR1 and CDR2: SGHRS, YFSETQ. This CDR3 reads CASSLPLGYPSTDTQYF. The CDR3 DNA follows: TGCGCCAGCAGCTTGCCCCTCGGGTACCCTAGCACAGATACGCAGTATTTT.

The gene calls are TRBV4-2 and TRBJ1-6; D is uncertain. This CDR3 region has 12 residues. CDR1 LGHNA and CDR2 YNFKEQ come from the germline V gene. The V end was cut by 0 bases, the J end by 10 bases, with 4 bases between. DNA of the CDR3: TGTGCCAGCAGCCAAGATGCCTCACCCCTCCACTTT. This translates into CASSQDASPLHF.

This chain links TRBV5-1 with TRBJ2-7, with D possibly TRBD2 on 5 matching bases. This CDR3 has 15 amino acids. Germline V CDR1 and CDR2: SGHRS, YFSETQ. Trimming stripped 0 bases from V and 3 bases from J, with 13 bases between. The CDR3 DNA reads as TGCGCCAGCAGCTTGGCCCGGGGAACGGGCTACGAGCAGTACTTC. Its protein is CASSLARGTGYEQYF. Variable domain in full (rest from reference TRBV5-1 and TRBJ2-7): KAGVTQTPRYLIKTRGQQVTLSCSPISGHRSVSWYQQTPGQGLQFLFEYFSETQRNKGNFPGRFSGRQFSNSRSEMNVSTLELGDSALYLCASSLARGTGYEQYFGPGTRLTVT.

A few counts support this clone. This chain connects TRBV6-5 to TRBJ2-2, with D possibly being TRBD1 (5 bases). The germline V gene has CDR1 MNHEY and CDR2 SVGAGI. The CDR3 has 15 amino acids. The V end was cut by 6 bases, the J end by 2 bases, with 13 bases between. CDR3 sequence reads: CASSPDTRNTGELFF. In nucleotides, the CDR3 is TGTGCCAGCAGCCCGGACACGAGAAACACCGGGGAGCTGTTTTTT.

The V and J genes are TRBV2 and TRBJ1-2; D not resolved. The ends were cut back, 3 bases at V and 4 bases at J, with 6 bases in the middle. Germline V gene sequence: CDR1 SNHLY, CDR2 FYNNEI. This CDR3 has 12 residues. As DNA, the CDR3 is TGTGCCAGCAGTGATAGGCTCTATGGCTACACCTTC. This gives the protein CASSDRLYGYTF.

This clone was observed a single time. The rearrangement uses TRBV4-3 and TRBJ2-5; D gene unclear. The germline V and J ends were trimmed by 2 bases and 2 bases, with 9 bases remaining between them. The germline CDR1 and CDR2 sequences are LGHNA and YSLEER. The CDR3 has 14 amino acids. CDR3 sequence reads: CASSQLWGQETQYF. CDR3 bases: TGCGCCAGCAGCCAATTGTGGGGTCAAGAGACCCAGTACTTC.

CDR3 coding DNA: TGTGCCAGCAGCCAACTAGCGGGAGGCCCCACAGATACGCAGTATTTT. This codes for CASSQLAGGPTDTQYF. This chain uses TRBV5-6 with TRBJ2-3; 12 bases map to TRBD2. The CDR3 consists of 16 residues. Trimming cost V 4 bases and J 2 bases; bases outside gene matches: 5. The V gene's germline CDR1 is SGHDT and CDR2 YYEEEE.

The chain uses TRBV19 and TRBJ2-7; the match to TRBD1 covers 9 bases. Germline lookup yields CDR1 LNHDA and CDR2 SQIVND (reference sequence). The CDR3 is made up of 14 amino acids. Unmatched junction bases numbered 8, after V lost 4 bases and J lost 7 bases. The CDR3 sequence is CASSKTGTGWEQYF. CDR3 nucleotides: TGTGCCAGTAGTAAGACCGGGACAGGGTGGGAGCAGTACTTC.

This clone was picked up a small number of times. V gene TRBV11-3 combines with J gene TRBJ1-1; perhaps TRBD1 as D (5 bases). CDR1 is SGHNT, CDR2 YENEEA, per germline. V lost 6 bases, J lost 4 bases, and 12 bases lay in between. This CDR3 is 13 amino acids long. The CDR3 spells CASSPAGTTEAFF. In DNA, the CDR3 is TGTGCCAGCAGTCCGGCAGGGACCACTGAAGCTTTCTTT.

The chain links TRBV6-5 to TRBJ2-3, with D maybe TRBD1 (5 bases). The V end lost 5 bases, the J end lost 4 bases, and 10 bases lay between the germline ends. The length of the CDR3 is 13 residues. Germline V gene data show CDR1 as MNHEY and CDR2 as SVGAGI. The CDR3 protein is CASSEGVADTQYF. The CDR3 bases are TGTGCCAGCAGTGAAGGGGTAGCAGATACGCAGTATTTT.